Listed here are 24 T cell receptor beta chains from one sample, sequenced in a study of response to subunit inactivated influenza vaccine (dated by TCRdb to 2016 to 2018). Library method: RT-PCR. Sequencing relied on an Illumina HiSeq 2500. TCRdb reanalyzed the raw reads on its own, using fastp at Q25 for trimming and MiXCR for clone calling, and kept in-frame beta chains. Entries that share a CDR3 protein sequence are merged under the most common genes and DNA. The sample profile shows around 480,000 distinct CDR3 sequences; 9.5% to 12% of them were found once. The top ten constitute 9.5% to 15% of the sample. Per the publication, the time point label means: more than 40 days after influenza vaccine administration. This material consisted of PBMCs from blood, taken roughly 45 days after vaccination. The receptors shown here come from a man aged 50 or older who received an inactivated influenza vaccine. Donor details come from another sample of the same person, matched by shared clones.

The chain recombines TRBV4-3 with TRBJ1-3; D remains ambiguous. The CDR3 is made up of 15 amino acids. Germline assignment: CDR1 LGHNA and CDR2 YSLEER. V lost 0 bases, J lost 4 bases, and 10 bases lay in between. The DNA for the CDR3 is TGCGCCAGCAGCCAAGAATGGGGTGGGGGAAACACCATATATTTT. Translating gives CASSQEWGGGNTIYF.

This clonotype came up many times. The chain is built from TRBV5-1 and TRBJ2-1; D is possibly TRBD1 or TRBD2 (7 bases each). This CDR3 has 15 residues. V lost 5 bases and J 1 base, leaving 13 bases between the germline ends. The germline V gene encodes CDR1 SGHRS and CDR2 YFSETQ. The CDR3 bases are TGCGCCAGCAGTCCCAGGGGGGGGTCCTACAATGAGCAGTTCTTC. Encoded protein: CASSPRGGSYNEQFF.

This clonotype showed up many times. The V call is TRBV20-1, the J call TRBJ1-4; no definite D call. Per germline, CDR1 DFQATT and CDR2 SNEGSKA (reference sequence). CDR3 length equals 11 residues. Trimming left V 4 bases short and J 5 bases short, with 5 bases between. The CDR3 region has the DNA TGCAGTGCTAAGGACAATGAAAAACTGTTTTTT. Translation: CSAKDNEKLFF.

This chain uses TRBV6-2 or TRBV6-3 with TRBJ2-3, with 14 bases lining up with TRBD2. The CDR3 consists of 17 residues. V gave up 3 bases and J gave up 4 bases; unmatched junction bases: 6. Germline values: CDR1 MNHEY, CDR2 SVGEGT. DNA of the CDR3: TGTGCCAGCAGTTATACCCCGGGACTAGCGGGGGCAGATACGCAGTATTTT. Protein sequence: CASSYTPGLAGADTQYF.

The chain is built from TRBV4-3 and TRBJ2-2, with 7 bases identical to TRBD2. CDR1 LGHNA and CDR2 YSLEER come from the germline V gene. This CDR3 has 15 amino acids. V lost 3 bases, J lost 5 bases, and 6 bases stayed unmatched. The CDR3 nucleotides read TGCGCCAGCAGCCAGTGGGAGGGAGGTACCGGGGAGCTGTTTTTT. This gives the protein CASSQWEGGTGELFF.

This clonotype was counted a few times. The V call is TRBV9, the J call TRBJ2-1; TRBD2 matches at 8 bases. Germline trimming cut 0 bases from V and 7 bases from J; bases unmatched to any gene: 9. CDR3 size: 16 residues. Germline CDR1 and CDR2: SGDLS and YYNGEE. DNA of the CDR3: TGTGCCAGCAGCGTAGGATCGGGGGGGCCTCTAAATGAGCAGTTCTTC. Protein product: CASSVGSGGPLNEQFF. The whole variable domain, filled in from reference TRBV9 and TRBJ2-1, reads DSGVTQTPKHLITATGQRVTLRCSPRSGDLSVYWYQQSLDQGLQFLIQYYNGEERAKGNILERFSAQQFPDLHSELNLSSLELGDSALYFCASSVGSGGPLNEQFFGPGTRLTVL.

This chain uses TRBV4-2 with TRBJ2-3; possibly TRBD1 for D (6 bases). The CDR3 is 18 residues long. Germline values: CDR1 LGHNA, CDR2 YNFKEQ. Trimming took 0 bases from V and 1 from J, leaving 17 bases between them. The CDR3 DNA is TGTGCCAGCAGCCAAGATCCGGGTACAGGGCTCGGCACAGATACGCAGTATTTT. Residues: CASSQDPGTGLGTDTQYF.

This clonotype was counted only a few times. The chain joins TRBV6-2 or TRBV6-3 to TRBJ2-7; the match to TRBD1 covers 7 bases. The V segment lost 10 bases and the J segment 3 bases; nucleotides outside the gene matches: 6. Per the germline V gene, CDR1 is MNHEY and CDR2 is SVGEGT. The CDR3 covers 12 residues. The CDR3 DNA sequence: TGTGCCACCCAAAGGGACAGCTACGAGCAGTACTTC. Its protein is CATQRDSYEQYF.

The chain combines TRBV9 with TRBJ2-1, with D hard to call. CDR1 is SGDLS and CDR2 is YYNGEE in the germline V gene. This CDR3 spans 14 amino acids. V gave up 0 bases and J gave up 4 bases, with 8 bases separating them. In DNA, the CDR3 is TGTGCCAGCAGCGTAGACGGACCATACAATGAGCAGTTCTTC. This codes for CASSVDGPYNEQFF.

The chain carries TRBV5-1 and TRBJ1-5; D call uncertain. The CDR3 runs 15 residues. V was pared by 2 bases and J by 0 bases, with 9 bases between. The germline V gene encodes CDR1 SGHRS and CDR2 YFSETQ. CDR3 sequence: CASSLTADSNQPQHF. The CDR3 DNA sequence: TGCGCCAGCAGCTTAACAGCAGATAGCAATCAGCCCCAGCATTTT. Variable domain in full (rest from reference TRBV5-1 and TRBJ1-5): KAGVTQTPRYLIKTRGQQVTLSCSPISGHRSVSWYQQTPGQGLQFLFEYFSETQRNKGNFPGRFSGRQFSNSRSEMNVSTLELGDSALYLCASSLTADSNQPQHFGDGTRLSIL.

This clonotype was counted at least ten times. This chain uses TRBV20-1 with TRBJ1-2; D is unclear. The V gene lost 0 bases and the J gene lost 4 bases, with 12 bases spanning the gap. The CDR3 loop spans 14 amino acids. The germline CDR1 and CDR2 sequences are DFQATT and SNEGSKA (reference sequence). The CDR3 nucleotides read TGCAGTGCTAGAGATCGGCGCAGGACCTATGGCTACACCTTC. It encodes CSARDRRRTYGYTF.

The V and J genes are TRBV5-1 and TRBJ2-3; TRBD2 aligns across 14 bases. V gave up 4 bases and J gave up 2 bases; unmatched junction bases: 3. The CDR3 runs to 16 residues. CDR1 is SGHRS, CDR2 YFSETQ, per germline. The CDR3 loop reads CASSAGLAGVTDTQYF. DNA of the CDR3: TGCGCCAGCAGCGCGGGACTAGCGGGAGTCACAGATACGCAGTATTTT.

The chain couples TRBV5-1 to TRBJ2-3; TRBD2 aligns across 7 bases. The CDR3 totals 16 residues. Per the germline V gene, CDR1 is SGHRS and CDR2 is YFSETQ. Unmatched junction bases numbered 4, after V lost 0 bases and J lost 0 bases. CDR3 bases: TGCGCCAGCAGCTTGGAGCTAGCGGCTAGCACAGATACGCAGTATTTT. Residues: CASSLELAASTDTQYF.

The V and J genes are TRBV6-1 and TRBJ2-7, with D unclear. Germline values: CDR1 MNHNS, CDR2 SASEGT. Deletions cut 11 bases from V and 0 bases from J, with 14 bases between. CDR3 length: 13 residues. CDR3 in DNA: TGTGCCGCCACGGACGGCCACTCCTACGAGCAGTACTTC. Protein: CAATDGHSYEQYF.

This clonotype was observed many times. The V call is TRBV20-1, the J call TRBJ2-5; D not certain. The CDR3 covers 13 residues. V was clipped by 3 bases and J by 5 bases, with 13 bases between them. Germline values: CDR1 DFQATT, CDR2 SNEGSKA (reference sequence). The CDR3 region is CSASLAFTETQYF. DNA of the CDR3: TGCAGTGCTAGTTTGGCCTTTACTGAGACCCAGTACTTC.

The chain uses TRBV7-9 and TRBJ2-1; 10 bases fit TRBD2. Losses at the gene ends were 4 bases for V and 10 bases for J; bases not matched to a gene: 10. Germline-derived CDR1 and CDR2 are SEHNR and FQNEAQ (reference sequence). This CDR3 is built from 15 residues. In DNA form, the CDR3 reads TGTGCCAGCAGCTCGCTAGTAGCGGGGGGCCTCGAGCAGTTCTTC. It encodes CASSSLVAGGLEQFF.

This clonotype was seen a handful of times. The chain uses TRBV9 and TRBJ2-5; maybe TRBD2 (5 bases). The germline CDR1 and CDR2 sequences are SGDLS and YYNGEE. V lost 0 bases and J lost 6, with 27 bases in between. The CDR3 is 19 residues long. Written as DNA, the CDR3 is TGTGCCAGCAGCGTAGCAGCGGCAGCTGTCCGGACCCAAAAGCAGACCCAGTACTTC. Translated: CASSVAAAAVRTQKQTQYF.

This clonotype was seen more than once but under ten times. The gene calls are TRBV6-5 and TRBJ2-7; 8 bases line up with TRBD1. V gave up 3 bases and J gave up 5 bases; unmatched junction bases: 6. This CDR3 is 14 amino acids long. From germline, CDR1 is MNHEY and CDR2 SVGAGI. CDR3: CASSYRAGGNEQYF. The CDR3 region has the DNA TGTGCCAGCAGTTATAGGGCAGGGGGCAACGAGCAGTACTTC.

The chain recombines TRBV4-3 with TRBJ2-1, with 12 bases identical to TRBD2. Germline CDR1 and CDR2: LGHNA and YSLEER. This CDR3 region has 19 residues. J was trimmed by 4 bases and V by 0 bases; bases with no gene match: 10. The CDR3 DNA follows: TGCGCCAGCAGCCAAGATCGGACTAGCGGGGCACCCCGTTACAATGAGCAGTTCTTC. Protein sequence: CASSQDRTSGAPRYNEQFF.

This clonotype was counted only a few times. This chain uses TRBV6-5 with TRBJ2-5; TRBD1 aligns across 9 bases. The CDR3 totals 13 residues. J was trimmed by 5 bases and V by 4 bases; bases with no gene match: 2. The germline V gene encodes CDR1 MNHEY and CDR2 SVGAGI. The chain's CDR3 is CASSFDRGETQYF. The CDR3 nucleotides are TGTGCCAGCAGTTTCGACAGGGGGGAGACCCAGTACTTC.

The table lists this clonotype with a few counts. The gene calls are TRBV2 and TRBJ2-5; maybe TRBD2 (7 bases). The germline CDR1 and CDR2 sequences are SNHLY and FYNNEI. This CDR3 has 13 amino acids. V lost 4 bases, J lost 5 bases, and 11 bases lay in between. This chain's CDR3 is CASSGWGGETQYF. As DNA, the CDR3 is TGTGCCAGCAGTGGGTGGGGGGGCGAGACCCAGTACTTC.

This clonotype was observed a few times. This rearrangement joins TRBV10-3 to TRBJ2-7; weak D call: TRBD2 (5 bases). Trimming stripped 4 bases from V and 6 bases from J, with 10 bases between. Germline CDR1 and CDR2: ENHRY and SYGVKD. CDR3 length equals 12 residues. This chain's CDR3 is CAISVGGFEQYF. The CDR3 nucleotides are TGTGCCATCAGTGTCGGAGGATTCGAGCAGTACTTC.

The chain joins TRBV7-9 to TRBJ2-5; 11 bases line up with TRBD1. Looked up from germline, CDR1 is SEHNR and CDR2 is FQNEAQ (reference sequence). This CDR3 spans 15 amino acids. The trim removed 10 bases at V and 1 base at J, leaving 8 bases unmatched. The CDR3 loop is CATPRGTGGQETQYF. The CDR3 DNA reads TGTGCCACCCCAAGAGGGACAGGGGGCCAAGAGACCCAGTACTTC.

The J gene is TRBJ2-3, the V gene TRBV7-9, with 10 bases identical to TRBD2. Germline CDR1 reads SEHNR; CDR2 reads FQNEAQ (reference sequence). The CDR3 spans 15 residues. Germline trimming cut 5 bases from V and 8 bases from J; bases unmatched to any gene: 10. CDR3 DNA: TGTGCCAGCAGCCCCACTAGCGGGGTAGGTTCTACGCAGTATTTT. This encodes CASSPTSGVGSTQYF.